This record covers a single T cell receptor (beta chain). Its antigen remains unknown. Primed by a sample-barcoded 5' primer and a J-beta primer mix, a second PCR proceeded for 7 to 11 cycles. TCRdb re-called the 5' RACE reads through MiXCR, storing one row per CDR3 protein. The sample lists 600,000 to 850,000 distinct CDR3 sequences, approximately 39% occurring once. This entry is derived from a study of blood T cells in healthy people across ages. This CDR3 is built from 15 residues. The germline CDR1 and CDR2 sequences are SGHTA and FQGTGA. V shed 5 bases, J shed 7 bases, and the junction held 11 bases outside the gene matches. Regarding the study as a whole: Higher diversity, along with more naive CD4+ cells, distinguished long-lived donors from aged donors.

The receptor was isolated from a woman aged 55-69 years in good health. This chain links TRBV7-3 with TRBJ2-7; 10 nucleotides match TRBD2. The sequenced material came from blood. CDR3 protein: CASSEGLATYNEQYF. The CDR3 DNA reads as TGTGCCAGCAGCGAGGGACTAGCGACCTACAATGAGCAGTACTTC. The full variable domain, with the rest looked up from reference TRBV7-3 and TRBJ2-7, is GAGVSQTPSNKVTEKGKYVELRCDPISGHTALYWYRQSLGQGPEFLIYFQGTGAADDSGLPNDRFFAVRPEGSVSTLKIQRTERGDSAVYLCASSEGLATYNEQYFGPGTRLTVT.